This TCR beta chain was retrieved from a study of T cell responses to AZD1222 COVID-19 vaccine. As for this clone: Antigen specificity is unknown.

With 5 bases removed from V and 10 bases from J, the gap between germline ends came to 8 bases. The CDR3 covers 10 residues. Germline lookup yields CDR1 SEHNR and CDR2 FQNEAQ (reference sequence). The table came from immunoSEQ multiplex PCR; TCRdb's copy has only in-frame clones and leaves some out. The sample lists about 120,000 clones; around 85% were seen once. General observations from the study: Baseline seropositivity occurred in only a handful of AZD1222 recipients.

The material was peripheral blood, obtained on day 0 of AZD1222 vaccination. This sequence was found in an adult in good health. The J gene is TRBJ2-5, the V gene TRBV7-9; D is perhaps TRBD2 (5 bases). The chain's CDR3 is CASSPGYQYF. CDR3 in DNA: TGTGCCAGCAGCCCGGGATACCAGTACTTC.